The present entry profiles one TCR beta chain with its context. Its antigen is undetermined. PCR was performed using 60 Vbeta and 13 Jbeta primers. Original handling: In a later analysis, about 12 million of about 80 million unique beta chains occurred in at least two donors. Profiling relied on immunoSEQ multiplex PCR, and the TCRdb table lists in-frame clones only, not all of them. V, J and clone size are taken as reported in that table, and D and trimming were inferred from the DNA itself. The sample has roughly 78,000 clones, 60% to 75% seen once. This specimen comes from a study of cytomegalovirus exposure and HLA in healthy donors. Study-level findings and limits: Relative to the approximately 670-donor mean, N-insertions were reportedly fewer in an Asian-associated ancestry cluster in a later analysis. Rare TCR sequences predominated, though certain public TCRs were found in many donors. It is likely that the observed cluster of highly shared sequence variants was a sequencing artifact.

V trimming: 2 bases; J trimming: 7 bases; junction bases outside the gene matches: 4. The CDR3 runs 14 residues. The germline V gene has CDR1 LNHNV and CDR2 YYDKDF (reference sequence). This sequence joins TRBV15 and TRBJ1-5; 8 bases are a match to TRBD1. Specimen: PBMCs. This receptor was identified in a man aged 35 to 55 in good health and CMV-seropositive. The CDR3 protein is CATSRQGAGQPQHF. The CDR3 DNA follows: TGTGCCACCAGCAGACAGGGGGCTGGGCAGCCCCAGCATTTT.